This T cell receptor beta chain was recovered during a study of blood T cell repertoires in COVID-19. Study overall: COVID-19 samples from acute and convalescent phases originated in the United States, Italy and Spain.

This clone was detected only once. Libraries were prepared by immunoSEQ multiplex PCR; TCRdb keeps only in-frame clonotypes and omits some of them. The data contain about 62,000 clones, roughly four fifths of them singletons. Trimming cost V 5 bases and J 0 bases, with 12 bases left between them. CDR1 SGHAT and CDR2 FQDESV come from the germline V gene (reference sequence). There are 15 residues in the CDR3. The clonotype was recovered from a woman aged 45-65 years with active or convalescent COVID-19. The chain uses TRBV11-1 and TRBJ2-3; TRBD1 might be the D (6 bases). The material sequenced was peripheral blood. CDR3 protein: CASSHGTYSTDTQYF. CDR3 DNA: TGTGCCAGCAGCCACGGGACATATAGCACAGATACGCAGTATTTT. Supplemented by reference TRBV11-1 and TRBJ2-3, the full variable domain reads EAEVAQSPRYKITEKSQAVAFWCDPISGHATLYWYRQILGQGPELLVQFQDESVVDDSQLPKDRFSAERLKGVDSTLKIQPAELGDSAMYLCASSHGTYSTDTQYFGPGTRLTVL.